These 11 T cell receptor beta chains share one sample of origin, sequenced in a study of Ad26.COV2.S vaccination and SARS-CoV-2 variants. Specified treatment: around 19 received Ad26.COV2.S at low or high dose, single or two shots; roughly five received placebo; per-sample allocation not given. Material that was analyzed had been drawn on day 63 after the first vaccine or placebo injection. Data came from immunoSEQ multiplex PCR; TCRdb stores just in-frame clones and leaves some out. The data hold 250,000 to 300,000 clones, with around 87% observed a single time. The source was peripheral blood, collected in a trial of Ad26.COV2.S vaccine versus placebo. The receptors were gathered from a person between 18 and 59 years old who received the Ad26.COV2.S COVID-19 vaccine or a placebo.

V usage is TRBV6-2 or TRBV6-3 and J usage is TRBJ2-7; TRBD1 aligns across 7 bases. Looked up from germline, CDR1 is MNHEY and CDR2 is SVGEGT. The CDR3 consists of 15 residues. Trimming took 6 bases from V and 3 from J; bases not matched to a gene: 11. CDR3 sequence (DNA): TGTGCCAGCAGCAAAGGGGGCTCGGTCATCTACGAGCAGTACTTC. Amino acid sequence: CASSKGGSVIYEQYF.

This clone was recorded once. This rearrangement joins TRBV30 to TRBJ2-2, with TRBD2 as a possible D gene (6 bases). The CDR3 has 18 amino acids. Trimming took off 1 base at V and 6 bases at J, with 24 bases between the two ends. CDR1 is GTSNPN, CDR2 SVGIG, per germline (reference sequence). This CDR3 reads CAWSALPGGAGFSGELFF. CDR3 bases: TGTGCCTGGAGTGCGCTACCCGGGGGAGCTGGGTTCTCCGGGGAGCTGTTTTTT. Combining the CDR3 with reference TRBV30 and TRBJ2-2 gives the whole variable domain SQTIHQWPATLVQPVGSPLSLECTVEGTSNPNLYWYRQAAGRGLQLLFYSVGIGQISSEVPQNLSASRPQDRQFILSSKKLLLSDSGFYLCAWSALPGGAGFSGELFFGEGSRLTVL.

The V gene is TRBV3-1 (or the pseudogene TRBV3-2), the J gene TRBJ2-1, with 8 bases aligning to TRBD2. J lost 6 bases, V lost 1 base, and 5 bases had no gene match. Germline lookup yields CDR1 LGHDT and CDR2 YNNKEL (reference sequence). The CDR3 spans 15 residues. The CDR3 loop is CASSQGGGRFNEQFF. The CDR3 DNA follows: TGTGCCAGCAGCCAAGGCGGGGGGCGCTTCAATGAGCAGTTCTTC.

The chain has TRBV12-3 or TRBV12-4 and TRBJ1-1, with D unresolved. Trimming removed 6 bases at V and 5 bases at J, with 7 bases between. This CDR3 contains 11 residues. The CDR3 sequence is CASRTGTEAFF. The CDR3 nucleotides read TGTGCCAGCAGAACGGGGACTGAAGCTTTCTTT.

The gene calls are TRBV4-1 and TRBJ1-6; D might be TRBD1 (5 bases). Trimming took off 0 bases at V and 3 bases at J, with 12 bases between the two ends. This CDR3 is built from 17 residues. Germline-derived CDR1 and CDR2 are MGHRA and YSYEKL. CDR3 DNA sequence: TGCGCCAGCAGCCAAGAGCCCAGGGCAAGCTATAATTCACCCCTCCACTTT. Amino acid sequence: CASSQEPRASYNSPLHF.

V usage is TRBV6-5 and J usage is TRBJ1-1; D not resolved. The CDR3 loop spans 15 amino acids. V lost 6 bases and J lost 1, with 15 bases in between. CDR1 is MNHEY and CDR2 is SVGAGI in the germline V gene. CDR3 amino acids: CASSRAVLGNTEAFF. For the CDR3, the DNA is TGTGCCAGCAGCCGCGCGGTGTTGGGGAACACTGAAGCTTTCTTT.

This chain links TRBV18 with TRBJ2-7, with a possible D match to TRBD1 (6 bases). Deletions cut 1 base from V and 3 bases from J, with 13 bases between. CDR3 length: 15 amino acids. CDR1 is KGHSH and CDR2 is LQKENI in the germline V gene. The CDR3 DNA follows: TGTGCCAGCTCACCACGAATCCGGGACAACTACGAGCAGTACTTC. This encodes CASSPRIRDNYEQYF.

V gene TRBV6-4 combines with J gene TRBJ2-1, with TRBD2 matching over 8 bases. J lost 10 bases, V lost 4 bases, and 9 bases had no gene match. CDR1 and CDR2 from the germline V gene are MRHNA and SNTAGT. This CDR3 has 14 amino acids. The CDR3 DNA follows: TGTGCCAGCAGTGGGGTAGCGGGAACAGGCGAGCAGTTCTTC. It translates to CASSGVAGTGEQFF.

This clone has a handful of counts. J is TRBJ2-7 and V is TRBV7-2, with D possibly matching TRBD1 (5 bases). In germline, CDR1 is SGHTA, CDR2 FQGNSA. V lost 5 bases and J lost 6, with 14 bases in between. The CDR3 runs 13 residues. CDR3 bases: TGTGCCAGCAGCCCCCCGGCAGGGCTCGAGCAGTACTTC. Its translation is CASSPPAGLEQYF.

In this sample, this clone turned up once. The chain combines TRBV6-6 with TRBJ1-2; 7 bases are a match to TRBD1. The CDR3 is made up of 17 amino acids. V was clipped by 5 bases and J by 4 bases; unmatched bases: 16. Per germline, CDR1 MNHNY and CDR2 SVGAGI (reference sequence). CDR3 sequence (DNA): TGTGCCAGCAGTCTCCGGACAGGCCGCACAGTACTCTATGGCTACACCTTC. Translation gives CASSLRTGRTVLYGYTF.

The chain employs TRBV15 and TRBJ2-3, with D unclear. The V and J ends lost 0 bases and 1 base respectively, with 11 bases between them. Germline CDR1 is LNHNV and CDR2 is YYDKDF (reference sequence). This CDR3 is 16 amino acids long. The CDR3 region has the DNA TGTGCCACCAGCAGAGATAGTGGAATTCGCACAGATACGCAGTATTTT. Protein product: CATSRDSGIRTDTQYF.